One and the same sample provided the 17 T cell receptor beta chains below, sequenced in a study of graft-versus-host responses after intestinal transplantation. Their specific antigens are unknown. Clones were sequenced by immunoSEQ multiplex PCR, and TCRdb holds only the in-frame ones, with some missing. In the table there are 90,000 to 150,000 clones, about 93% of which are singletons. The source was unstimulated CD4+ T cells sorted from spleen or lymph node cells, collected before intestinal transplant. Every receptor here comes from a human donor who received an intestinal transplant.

The CDR3 reads CASSFGTGGTYEQYF. The CDR3 bases are TGTGCCAGCAGCTTCGGGACAGGGGGAACCTACGAGCAGTACTTC. This chain connects TRBV5-5 to TRBJ2-7; 11 positions agree with TRBD1. The J segment lost 2 bases and the V segment lost 2 bases, leaving 3 bases of the junction unmatched. In germline, CDR1 is SGHKS, CDR2 YYEKEE (reference sequence). The CDR3 covers 15 residues.

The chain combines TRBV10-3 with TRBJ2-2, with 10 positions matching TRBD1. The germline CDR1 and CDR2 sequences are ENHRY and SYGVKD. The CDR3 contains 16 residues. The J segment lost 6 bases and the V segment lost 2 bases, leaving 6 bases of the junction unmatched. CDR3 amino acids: CAISESRQGAAGELFF. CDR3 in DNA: TGTGCCATCAGTGAGAGCCGACAGGGGGCGGCCGGGGAGCTGTTTTTT.

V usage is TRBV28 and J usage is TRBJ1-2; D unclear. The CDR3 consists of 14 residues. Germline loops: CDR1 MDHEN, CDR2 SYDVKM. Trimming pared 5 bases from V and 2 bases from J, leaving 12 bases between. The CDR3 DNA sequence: TGTGCCAGCAGTCTCTTATTAGTGAACTATGGCTACACCTTC. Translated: CASSLLLVNYGYTF.

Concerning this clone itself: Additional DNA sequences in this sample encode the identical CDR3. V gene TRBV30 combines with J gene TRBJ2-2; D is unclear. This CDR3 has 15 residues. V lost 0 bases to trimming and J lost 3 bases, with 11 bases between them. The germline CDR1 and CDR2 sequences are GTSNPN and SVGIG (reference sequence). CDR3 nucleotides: TGTGCCTGGAGTGTGGCCGCTACCTACACCGGGGAGCTGTTTTTT. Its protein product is CAWSVAATYTGELFF.

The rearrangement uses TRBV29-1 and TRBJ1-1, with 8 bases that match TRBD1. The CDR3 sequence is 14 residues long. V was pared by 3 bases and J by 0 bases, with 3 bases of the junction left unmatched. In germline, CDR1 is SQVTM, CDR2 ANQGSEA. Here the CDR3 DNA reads TGCAGCGTTGATTGGACAGGGATGAACACTGAAGCTTTCTTT. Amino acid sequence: CSVDWTGMNTEAFF.

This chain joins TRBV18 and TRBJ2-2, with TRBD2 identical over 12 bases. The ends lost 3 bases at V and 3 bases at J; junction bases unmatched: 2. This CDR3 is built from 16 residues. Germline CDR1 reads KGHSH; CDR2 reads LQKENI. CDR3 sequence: CASSPRLAGDTGELFF. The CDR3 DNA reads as TGTGCCAGCTCACCCCGACTAGCGGGAGACACCGGGGAGCTGTTTTTT.

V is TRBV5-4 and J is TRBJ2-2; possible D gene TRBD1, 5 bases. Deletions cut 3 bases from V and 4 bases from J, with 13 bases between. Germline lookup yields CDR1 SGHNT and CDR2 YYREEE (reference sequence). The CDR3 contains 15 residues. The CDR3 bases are TGTGCCAGCAGCTCCTGGGGCAGGAGCACCGGGGAGCTGTTTTTT. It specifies CASSSWGRSTGELFF. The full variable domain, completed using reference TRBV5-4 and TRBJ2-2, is ETGVTQSPTHLIKTRGQQVTLRCSSQSGHNTVSWYQQALGQGPQFIFQYYREEENGRGNFPPRFSGLQFPNYSSELNVNALELDDSALYLCASSSWGRSTGELFFGEGSRLTVL.

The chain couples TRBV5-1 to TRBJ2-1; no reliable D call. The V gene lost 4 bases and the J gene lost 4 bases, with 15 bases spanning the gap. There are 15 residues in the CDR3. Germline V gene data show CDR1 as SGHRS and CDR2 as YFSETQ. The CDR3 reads CASSGFIGPYNEQFF. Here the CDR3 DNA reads TGCGCCAGCAGCGGGTTCATCGGCCCGTACAATGAGCAGTTCTTC.

For the CDR3, the DNA is TGTGCCAGCAGTTTAAGGGGGGGCTATGGCTACACCTTC. This codes for CASSLRGGYGYTF. This sequence joins TRBV27 and TRBJ1-2, with D tentatively TRBD1 (6 bases). Germline V gives CDR1 MNHEY, CDR2 SMNVEV (reference sequence). This CDR3 comprises 13 residues. With 2 bases removed from V and 4 bases from J, the gap between germline ends came to 8 bases.

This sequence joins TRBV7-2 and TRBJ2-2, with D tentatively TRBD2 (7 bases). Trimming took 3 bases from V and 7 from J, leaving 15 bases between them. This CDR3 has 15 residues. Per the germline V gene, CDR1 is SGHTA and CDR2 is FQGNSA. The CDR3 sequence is CASSFQGREIGELFF. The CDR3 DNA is TGTGCCAGCAGCTTTCAGGGGAGGGAAATCGGGGAGCTGTTTTTT.

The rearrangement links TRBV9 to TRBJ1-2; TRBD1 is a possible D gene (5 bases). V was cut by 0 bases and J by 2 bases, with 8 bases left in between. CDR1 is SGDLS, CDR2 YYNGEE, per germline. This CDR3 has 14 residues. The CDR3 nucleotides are TGTGCCAGCAGCGTAGGGGGCTTCAACTATGGCTACACCTTC. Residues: CASSVGGFNYGYTF.

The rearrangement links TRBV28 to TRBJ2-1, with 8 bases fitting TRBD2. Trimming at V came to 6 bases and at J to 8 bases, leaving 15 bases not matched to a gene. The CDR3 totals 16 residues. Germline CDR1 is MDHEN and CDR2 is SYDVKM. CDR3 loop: CASRGDGAGVWDEQFF. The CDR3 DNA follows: TGTGCCAGCAGAGGTGATGGAGCGGGAGTTTGGGATGAGCAGTTCTTC.

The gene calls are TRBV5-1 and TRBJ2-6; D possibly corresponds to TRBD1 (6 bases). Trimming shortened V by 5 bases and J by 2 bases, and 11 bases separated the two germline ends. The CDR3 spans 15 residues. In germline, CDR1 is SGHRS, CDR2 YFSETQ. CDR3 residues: CASSPQGAGANVLTF. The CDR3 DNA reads TGCGCCAGCAGTCCACAGGGCGCTGGGGCCAACGTCCTGACTTTC.

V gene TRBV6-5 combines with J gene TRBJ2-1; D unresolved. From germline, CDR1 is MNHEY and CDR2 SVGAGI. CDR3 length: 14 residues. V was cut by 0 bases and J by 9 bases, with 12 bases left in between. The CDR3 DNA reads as TGTGCCAGCAGTTACTCAGGGCTCATGGGTGAGCAGTTCTTC. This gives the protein CASSYSGLMGEQFF.

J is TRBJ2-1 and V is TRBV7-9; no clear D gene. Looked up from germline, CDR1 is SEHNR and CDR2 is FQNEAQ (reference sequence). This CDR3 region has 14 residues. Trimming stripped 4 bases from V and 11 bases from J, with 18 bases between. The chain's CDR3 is CASSSLLSVNKQFF. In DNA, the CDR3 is TGTGCCAGCAGCTCACTTCTGAGTGTAAATAAGCAGTTCTTC.

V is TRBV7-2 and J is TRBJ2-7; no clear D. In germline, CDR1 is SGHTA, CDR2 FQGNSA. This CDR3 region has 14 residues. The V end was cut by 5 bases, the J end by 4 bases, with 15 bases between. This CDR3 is CASSNQPGFYEQYF. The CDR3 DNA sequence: TGTGCCAGCAGCAACCAACCGGGTTTTTACGAGCAGTACTTC. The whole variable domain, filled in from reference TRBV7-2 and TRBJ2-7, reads GAGVSQSPSNKVTEKGKDVELRCDPISGHTALYWYRQSLGQGLEFLIYFQGNSAPDKSGLPSDRFSAERTGGSVSTLTIQRTQQEDSAVYLCASSNQPGFYEQYFGPGTRLTVT.

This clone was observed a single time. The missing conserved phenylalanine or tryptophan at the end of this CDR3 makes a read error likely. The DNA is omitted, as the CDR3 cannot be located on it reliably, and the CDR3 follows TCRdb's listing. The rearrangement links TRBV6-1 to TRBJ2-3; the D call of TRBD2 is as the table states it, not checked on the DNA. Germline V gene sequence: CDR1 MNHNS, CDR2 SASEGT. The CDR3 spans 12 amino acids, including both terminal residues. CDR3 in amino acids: CASRETSGSLLV.